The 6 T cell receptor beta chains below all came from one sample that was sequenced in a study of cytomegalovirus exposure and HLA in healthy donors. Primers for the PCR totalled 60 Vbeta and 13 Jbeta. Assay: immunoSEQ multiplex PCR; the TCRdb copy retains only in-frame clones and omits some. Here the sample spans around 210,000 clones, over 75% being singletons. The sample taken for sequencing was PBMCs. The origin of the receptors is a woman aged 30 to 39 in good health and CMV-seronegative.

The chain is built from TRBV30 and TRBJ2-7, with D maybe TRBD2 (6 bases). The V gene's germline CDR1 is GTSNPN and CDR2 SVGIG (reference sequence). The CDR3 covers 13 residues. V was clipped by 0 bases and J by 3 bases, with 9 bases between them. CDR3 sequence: CAWSVGSLYEQYF. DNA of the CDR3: TGTGCCTGGAGTGTCGGGAGTCTCTACGAGCAGTACTTC. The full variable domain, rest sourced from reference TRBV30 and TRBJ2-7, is SQTIHQWPATLVQPVGSPLSLECTVEGTSNPNLYWYRQAAGRGLQLLFYSVGIGQISSEVPQNLSASRPQDRQFILSSKKLLLSDSGFYLCAWSVGSLYEQYFGPGTRLTVT.

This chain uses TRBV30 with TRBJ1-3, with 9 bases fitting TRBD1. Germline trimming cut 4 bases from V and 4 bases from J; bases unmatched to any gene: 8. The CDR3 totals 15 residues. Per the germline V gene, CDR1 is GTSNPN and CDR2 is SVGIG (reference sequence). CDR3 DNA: TGTGCCTGGACCTTGGGACAGGGTGGGGGAAACACCATATATTTT. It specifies CAWTLGQGGGNTIYF.

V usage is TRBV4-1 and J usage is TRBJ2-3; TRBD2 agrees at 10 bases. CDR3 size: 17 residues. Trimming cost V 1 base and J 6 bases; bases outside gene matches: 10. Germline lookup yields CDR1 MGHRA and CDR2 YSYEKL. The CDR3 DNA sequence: TGCGCCAGCAGCCAAGTTATGGCTAGCGGGAGTCGGGATACGCAGTATTTT. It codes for CASSQVMASGSRDTQYF.

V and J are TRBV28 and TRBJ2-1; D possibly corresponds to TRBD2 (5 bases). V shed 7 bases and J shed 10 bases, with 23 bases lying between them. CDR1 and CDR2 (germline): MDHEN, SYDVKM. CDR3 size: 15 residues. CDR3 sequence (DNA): TGTGCCAGCATCCTTACACGCTGGGGAGTAGCAGAGCAGTTCTTC. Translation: CASILTRWGVAEQFF.

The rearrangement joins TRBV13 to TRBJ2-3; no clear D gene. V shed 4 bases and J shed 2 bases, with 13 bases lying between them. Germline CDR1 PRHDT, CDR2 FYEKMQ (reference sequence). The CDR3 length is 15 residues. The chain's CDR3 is CASSSQAIYTDTQYF. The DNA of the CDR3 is TGTGCCAGCAGCTCCCAGGCGATCTACACAGATACGCAGTATTTT.

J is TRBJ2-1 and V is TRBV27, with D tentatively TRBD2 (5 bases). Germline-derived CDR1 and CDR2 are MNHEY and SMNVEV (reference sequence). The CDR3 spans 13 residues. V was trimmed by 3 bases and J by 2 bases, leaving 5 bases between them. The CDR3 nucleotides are TGTGCCAGCAGTTTCGGGACCTACAATGAGCAGTTCTTC. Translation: CASSFGTYNEQFF.